One and the same sample provided the 28 T cell receptor beta chains below, sequenced in a study of OX40 agonist ivuxolimab in advanced cancers. To prepare the library, the immunoSEQ multiplex PCR assay was applied. In TCRdb, the immuneACCESS table is reduced to in-frame sequences with V and J assigned. These tables do not hold every clone; where another copy was compared, an unresolved V gene accounts for under half, and the others remain unexplained. Within this sample are tens of thousands of clones, with approximately 80% of them counted one time only. Jointly, the top ten make up just under 7% of the sample. This sample comprised CD4+ or CD8+ T cells sorted from blood, obtained in a trial of the OX40 agonist ivuxolimab. These receptors originate from an adult with an advanced solid tumor such as melanoma, head and neck, liver or kidney cancer.

V usage is TRBV7-9 and J usage is TRBJ1-1, with D tentatively TRBD1 (5 bases). V lost 4 bases and J 10 bases, leaving 19 bases between the germline ends. The CDR3 runs 14 residues. Germline values: CDR1 SEHNR, CDR2 FQNEAQ (reference sequence). CDR3 residues: CASSWGLGPEGAFF. CDR3 sequence (DNA): TGTGCCAGCAGCTGGGGGTTAGGGCCAGAAGGAGCTTTCTTT.

V and J are TRBV2 and TRBJ2-7, with D maybe TRBD2 (5 bases). The germline gives CDR1 SNHLY, CDR2 FYNNEI. V lost 6 bases and J lost 0, with 15 bases in between. This CDR3 is built from 15 residues. CDR3 nucleotides: TGTGCCAGCAGCCCTGAGGGTTATGGCTCCTACGAGCAGTACTTC. As protein: CASSPEGYGSYEQYF.

This clone appeared once. CDR3 region: CASSSGLPTGQGKDETQYF. The DNA of the CDR3 is TGCGCCAGCAGCTCGGGGCTGCCGACCGGGCAAGGAAAGGATGAGACCCAGTACTTC. The V gene is TRBV5-1, the J gene TRBJ2-5; D tentatively reads TRBD1 or TRBD2 (5 bases each). V was clipped by 3 bases and J by 5 bases, with 29 bases between them. Germline CDR1 is SGHRS and CDR2 is YFSETQ. The CDR3 length is 19 residues.

The V and J genes are TRBV5-3 and TRBJ2-2; D is unclear. TRBV5-3 carries the ORF label, with uncertain function. This CDR3 spans 16 amino acids. V was trimmed by 3 bases and J by 2 bases, leaving 14 bases between them. The DNA for the CDR3 is TGTGCCAGAAGCTCAGGCCGTGATGTAAACACCGGGGAGCTGTTTTTT. It yields the protein CARSSGRDVNTGELFF.

The chain uses TRBV7-3 and TRBJ2-1, with unresolved D. The germline V gene has CDR1 SGHTA and CDR2 FQGTGA. V was trimmed by 0 bases and J by 1 base, leaving 7 bases between them. CDR3 size: 15 residues. The CDR3: CASSLTTDSYNEQFF. The CDR3 DNA reads as TGTGCCAGCAGCTTAACGACTGATTCCTACAATGAGCAGTTCTTC.

The chain recombines TRBV7-6 with TRBJ2-7; TRBD2 is a possible D gene (5 bases). Germline lookup yields CDR1 SGHVS and CDR2 FNYEAQ. Trimming removed 5 bases at V and 7 bases at J, with 15 bases between. The CDR3 loop spans 13 amino acids. Written as DNA, the CDR3 is TGTGCCAGCAGCGTGGACTGGTTTGGAGAGCAGTACTTC. It encodes CASSVDWFGEQYF.

This clone is a singleton in its sample. The chain recombines TRBV6-1 with TRBJ2-7, with D perhaps matching TRBD1 (5 bases). V was shortened by 6 bases and J by 5 bases, with 14 bases between the two germline ends. The CDR3 extends over 13 amino acids. Germline V gives CDR1 MNHNS, CDR2 SASEGT. The DNA of the CDR3 is TGTGCCAGCAGGGTCGGCCAGGGCAACGAGCAGTACTTC. This encodes CASRVGQGNEQYF.

The chain has TRBV6-6 and TRBJ1-1; no definite D call. This CDR3 has 13 residues. CDR1 and CDR2 (germline): MNHNY, SVGAGI (reference sequence). V was trimmed by 4 bases and J by 2 bases, leaving 8 bases between them. CDR3 amino acids: CASSSWGNTEAFF. The CDR3 DNA is TGTGCCAGCAGTTCTTGGGGAAACACTGAAGCTTTCTTT.

The chain links TRBV2 to TRBJ2-5; TRBD1 aligns across 7 bases. From germline, CDR1 is SNHLY and CDR2 FYNNEI. Unmatched junction bases numbered 3, after V lost 4 bases and J lost 4 bases. This CDR3 contains 13 residues. The CDR3 region has the DNA TGTGCCAGCAGTGGCAACAGGGGAGAGACCCAGTACTTC. This codes for CASSGNRGETQYF.

This chain joins TRBV4-1 and TRBJ2-5; possible D gene TRBD2, 5 bases. The J call may be faulty, since TRBJ2-7 better matches the DNA end. This CDR3 has 15 residues. Germline V gives CDR1 MGHRA, CDR2 YSYEKL. The CDR3 reads CASRRAASLAYEQYF. Here the CDR3 DNA reads TGCGCCAGCAGGAGGGCGGCATCTTTGGCCTACGAGCAGTACTTC.

This clone was found a few times. The genes are TRBV5-6 and TRBJ2-2; D uncertain. Germline loops: CDR1 SGHDT, CDR2 YYEEEE. Trimming took off 1 base at V and 0 bases at J, with 10 bases between the two ends. The CDR3 length is 16 residues. As DNA, the CDR3 is TGTGCCAGCAGCTTGTGGTATTTCTCGAACACCGGGGAGCTGTTTTTT. Amino acids: CASSLWYFSNTGELFF.

This sequence joins TRBV27 and TRBJ2-2; D ambiguous. The CDR3 runs to 14 residues. Trimming left V 7 bases short and J 0 bases short, with 9 bases between. The germline CDR1 and CDR2 sequences are MNHEY and SMNVEV (reference sequence). The CDR3 spells CASTYYPNTGELFF. DNA of the CDR3: TGTGCCAGCACCTACTACCCGAACACCGGGGAGCTGTTTTTT.

The CDR3, as DNA: TGTGCCAGCAGCGCCGGGACAGTTTATTCACCCCTCCACTTT. Residues: CASSAGTVYSPLHF. The rearrangement uses TRBV2 and TRBJ1-6; 7 bases are shared with TRBD1. Germline V gives CDR1 SNHLY, CDR2 FYNNEI. There are 14 residues in the CDR3. Trimming at V came to 6 bases and at J to 8 bases, leaving 7 bases not matched to a gene.

This sequence joins TRBV5-1 and TRBJ1-1; no definite D call. Germline V gives CDR1 SGHRS, CDR2 YFSETQ. Trimming removed 0 bases from V and 3 bases from J, with 9 bases in between. This CDR3 contains 14 residues. The CDR3 spells CASSLGRADTEAFF. The CDR3 bases are TGCGCCAGCAGCTTGGGCCGGGCGGACACTGAAGCTTTCTTT.

The chain has TRBV4-2 and TRBJ2-1; D is unresolved. The germline V gene encodes CDR1 LGHNA and CDR2 YNFKEQ. CDR3 size: 16 residues. Deletions cut 0 bases from V and 2 bases from J, with 11 bases between. The CDR3 DNA reads as TGTGCCAGCAGCCAAGAGACCCGCCCCCCCTACAATGAGCAGTTCTTC. Encoded protein: CASSQETRPPYNEQFF.

Concerning this clone: Other DNA sequences in this specimen translate into the identical CDR3. This chain connects TRBV28 to TRBJ1-6; D is undetermined. Germline V gives CDR1 MDHEN, CDR2 SYDVKM. V lost 8 bases to trimming and J lost 8 bases, with 4 bases between them. The CDR3 extends over 10 amino acids. The CDR3, as DNA: TGTGCCAGCGGGTATTCACCCCTCCACTTT. Amino acid sequence: CASGYSPLHF.

The rearrangement joins TRBV5-6 to TRBJ1-1; the D is unclear. The CDR3 contains 13 residues. The V end was cut by 3 bases, the J end by 7 bases, with 13 bases between. Germline CDR1 and CDR2: SGHDT and YYEEEE. The CDR3 DNA sequence: TGTGCCAGCAGCTCGGTTGCGCCGAGTGAAGCTTTCTTT. This translates into CASSSVAPSEAFF.

This clone was seen a few times. This chain links TRBV10-3 with TRBJ2-5; no definite D call. Germline loops: CDR1 ENHRY, CDR2 SYGVKD. The V and J ends lost 5 bases and 5 bases respectively, with 15 bases between them. The CDR3 consists of 14 residues. Here the CDR3 DNA reads TGTGCCATCAGTCGCTCGGCTAAGGGTGAGACCCAGTACTTC. It codes for CAISRSAKGETQYF.

The rearrangement joins TRBV20-1 to TRBJ1-2; 8 bases line up with TRBD1. This CDR3 has 10 residues. J gave up 7 bases and V 5 bases, and 0 bases lay outside the gene matches. Germline V lookup: CDR1 DFQATT, CDR2 SNEGSKA (reference sequence). The CDR3 reads CSADRGGYTF. CDR3 bases: TGCAGTGCTGACAGGGGTGGCTACACCTTC.

This chain connects TRBV5-1 to TRBJ2-3, with TRBD2 matching 11 bases. The CDR3 is 16 amino acids. Germline values: CDR1 SGHRS, CDR2 YFSETQ. V trimming: 4 bases; J trimming: 0 bases; junction bases outside the gene matches: 4. CDR3 nucleotide sequence: TGCGCCAGCAGCCCGGGACTAGCGGATAGCACAGATACGCAGTATTTT. It specifies CASSPGLADSTDTQYF. Full variable domain (remainder filled in from reference TRBV5-1 and TRBJ2-3): KAGVTQTPRYLIKTRGQQVTLSCSPISGHRSVSWYQQTPGQGLQFLFEYFSETQRNKGNFPGRFSGRQFSNSRSEMNVSTLELGDSALYLCASSPGLADSTDTQYFGPGTRLTVL.

This clone was seen a single time. In the same sample, other DNA sequences code for this CDR3. The chain joins TRBV7-2 to TRBJ1-2; D is perhaps TRBD1 (6 bases). The V gene's germline CDR1 is SGHTA and CDR2 FQGNSA. V lost 1 base and J lost 2, with 8 bases in between. The CDR3 is 14 amino acids. For the CDR3, the DNA is TGTGCCAGCAGCTTAGGTCAGGGGAACTATGGCTACACCTTC. It encodes CASSLGQGNYGYTF.

The V call is TRBV7-2, the J call TRBJ2-1; 10 bases line up with TRBD2. CDR3 length equals 14 residues. V shed 8 bases, J shed 4 bases, and the junction held 5 bases outside the gene matches. The germline V gene has CDR1 SGHTA and CDR2 FQGNSA. The CDR3 coding sequence is TGTGCCAGCGGATTACTAGCGGGGTACAATGAGCAGTTCTTC. Translation: CASGLLAGYNEQFF.

The J gene is TRBJ2-5, the V gene TRBV5-6; TRBD2 matches 10 bases. The CDR3 spans 15 residues. J was trimmed by 5 bases and V by 0 bases; bases with no gene match: 4. Germline V gene data show CDR1 as SGHDT and CDR2 as YYEEEE. DNA for the CDR3: TGTGCCAGCAGCTTGGCGGGACTAGCGTCGGAGACCCAGTACTTC. Amino acid sequence: CASSLAGLASETQYF.

This CDR3 reads CATSSRQTFSGNTIYF. The CDR3, as DNA: TGTGCCACCAGCAGTAGACAGACCTTCTCTGGAAACACCATATATTTT. The chain uses TRBV15 and TRBJ1-3; a weak D match, TRBD1 (5 bases). Trimming removed 3 bases from V and 0 bases from J, with 12 bases in between. CDR1 is LNHNV and CDR2 is YYDKDF in the germline V gene (reference sequence). This CDR3 is 16 amino acids long.

The gene calls are TRBV4-1 and TRBJ2-7; D is tentatively TRBD1 or TRBD2 (5 bases each). CDR1 is MGHRA, CDR2 YSYEKL, per germline. There are 12 residues in the CDR3. V was cut by 4 bases and J by 5 bases, with 9 bases left in between. CDR3 DNA sequence: TGCGCCAGCAGCCCCCGAGGGGACGAGCAGTACTTC. Encoded protein: CASSPRGDEQYF.

This chain joins TRBV11-2 and TRBJ1-3, with 9 bases identical to TRBD1. Per germline, CDR1 SGHAT and CDR2 FQNNGV. Unmatched junction bases numbered 5, after V lost 5 bases and J lost 3 bases. The CDR3 contains 15 residues. The CDR3: CASSRYRGLGNTIYF. As DNA, the CDR3 is TGTGCCAGCAGCAGATACAGGGGGCTTGGAAACACCATATATTTT.

This clone came up a few times. The V and J genes are TRBV28 and TRBJ1-1; D is undetermined. Per germline, CDR1 MDHEN and CDR2 SYDVKM. The CDR3 consists of 11 residues. Trimming removed 7 bases from V and 7 bases from J, with 10 bases in between. Written as DNA, the CDR3 is TGTGCCAGCACTATTCAGAGTGAAGCTTTCTTT. It codes for CASTIQSEAFF.

Comment on this clone: This CDR3 is also generated by other DNA sequences in the sample. This chain links TRBV7-9 with TRBJ2-7; weak D call: TRBD2 (5 bases). CDR3 size: 14 residues. Germline assignment: CDR1 SEHNR and CDR2 FQNEAQ (reference sequence). Trimming took off 0 bases at V and 0 bases at J, with 6 bases between the two ends. In DNA form, the CDR3 reads TGTGCCAGCAGCTTAGCAGGGAGCTCCTACGAGCAGTACTTC. This translates into CASSLAGSSYEQYF. The full variable domain, with the rest looked up from reference TRBV7-9 and TRBJ2-7, is DTGVSQNPRHKITKRGQNVTFRCDPISEHNRLYWYRQTLGQGPEFLTYFQNEAQLEKSRLLSDRFSAERPKGSFSTLEIQRTEQGDSAMYLCASSLAGSSYEQYFGPGTRLTVT.